This T cell receptor beta chain originates from a study of cytomegalovirus exposure and HLA in healthy donors. Whole-study results and caveats: The investigators catalogued 164 TCR beta chains as cytomegalovirus-associated. Specific recognition of CMV antigens was confirmed in vitro for a few chains (all CMV-associated). That first-cohort TCR clusters tended to co-occur in the roughly 120 validation repertoires was found in a later analysis.

About this clone itself: The target antigen is unknown.

J lost 8 bases, V lost 4 bases, and 6 bases had no gene match. Germline V lookup: CDR1 SGDLS, CDR2 YYNGEE. There are 14 residues in the CDR3. TCRdb's table, derived via immunoSEQ multiplex PCR, lists solely in-frame clones and lacks some. The table includes tens of thousands of clones, about 95% detected once. This sequence joins TRBV9 and TRBJ2-1; 10 nucleotides align to TRBD1. The TCR comes from a man between 18 and 35 years old in good health and CMV-seronegative. Sequencing was done on a sample of PBMCs. Here the CDR3 reads CASSLRQGADEQFF. In nucleotides, the CDR3 is TGTGCCAGCAGCCTTCGACAGGGGGCGGATGAGCAGTTCTTC.